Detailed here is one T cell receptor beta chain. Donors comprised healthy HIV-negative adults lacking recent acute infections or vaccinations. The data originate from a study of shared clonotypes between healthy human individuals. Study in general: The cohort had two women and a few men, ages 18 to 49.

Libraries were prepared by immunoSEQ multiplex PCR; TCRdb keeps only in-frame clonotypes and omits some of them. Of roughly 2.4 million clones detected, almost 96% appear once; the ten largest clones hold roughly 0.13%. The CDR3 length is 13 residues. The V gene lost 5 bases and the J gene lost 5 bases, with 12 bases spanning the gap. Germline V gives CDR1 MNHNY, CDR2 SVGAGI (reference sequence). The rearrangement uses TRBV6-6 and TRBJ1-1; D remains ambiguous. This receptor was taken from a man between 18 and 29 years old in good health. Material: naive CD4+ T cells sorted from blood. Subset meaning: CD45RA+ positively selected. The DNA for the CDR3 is TGTGCCAGCAGTAGCAATAAGGGAACTGAAGCTTTCTTT. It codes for CASSSNKGTEAFF.